The clone carrying this TCR beta chain was counted ten times or more. Its antigen remains unidentified. This entry belongs to a study of identical twins. TCRdb called the 5' RACE reads again in MiXCR, with one record for every CDR3 protein. The data show 250,000 or so distinct CDR3 sequences, with 6% to 8.5% seen just once and approximately 5.4% held by the top ten. Study-wide points: Excess sharing by twins proved weaker in beta out-of-frame sequences. Fewer insertions marked abundant cord blood beta clonotypes; young adult naive trended weakly, memory not at all.

Trimming cost V 3 bases and J 4 bases, with 10 bases left between them. This CDR3 comprises 12 residues. Germline values: CDR1 DFQATT, CDR2 SNEGSKA (reference sequence). These sequences were also reported in another study, on yellow fever vaccine responses in identical twins.

The genes are TRBV20-1 and TRBJ2-7; perhaps TRBD2 as D (5 bases). Input material: CD8+ T cells sorted from blood. The sequence was obtained from a woman in her late teens or twenties in good health. CDR3 sequence: CSASEREYEQYF. CDR3 bases: TGCAGTGCTAGCGAACGGGAATACGAGCAGTACTTC.